This TCR beta chain was captured by sequencing in a study of blood T cell repertoires in COVID-19. Study-level information: The study drew acute and convalescent COVID-19 samples from the United States, Italy and Spain.

The J segment lost 3 bases and the V segment lost 5 bases, leaving 6 bases of the junction unmatched. Germline V gene sequence: CDR1 LNHDA, CDR2 SQIVND (reference sequence). This CDR3 has 16 residues. Authors' methods: The authors estimated nucleated cell counts from reference gene primer amplification. Assay used: immunoSEQ multiplex PCR; TCRdb lists only in-frame clones, some missing. That table gives V, J and clone size, and the DNA gave D and trimming. The sample has some 89,000 clones, around 85% seen once. This clone was seen just once. The rearrangement links TRBV19 to TRBJ2-2, with 10 bases lining up with TRBD1. The sample taken for sequencing was peripheral blood. This TCR was sampled from a man between 65 and 85 years old with acute or convalescent COVID-19. For the CDR3, the DNA is TGTGCCAGTAGTTTCCGACAGGGGGCGGACACCGGGGAGCTGTTTTTT. This encodes CASSFRQGADTGELFF.